The clone carrying this T cell receptor beta chain was seen a single time. The antigen is unknown. This sample is part of a study of siplizumab effects on memory and regulatory T cells. Study outcomes and limitations: Roughly 75-95% of proliferating CD4+ or CD8+ clones lacked a naive or memory phenotype that could be assigned. Proliferating siplizumab-culture Treg suppressive function went unconfirmed.

Germline values: CDR1 SNHLY, CDR2 FYNNEI. There are 14 residues in the CDR3. V was shortened by 5 bases and J by 4 bases, with 14 bases between the two germline ends. Produced via immunoSEQ multiplex PCR; TCRdb's table is partial and in-frame only. This table has approximately 120,000 clones, around 90% appearing once. The sequenced sample was Tregs sorted from blood. The chain recombines TRBV2 with TRBJ2-5; possibly TRBD1 or TRBD2 for D (5 bases each). The clonotype was recovered from a human donor in good health. CDR3 protein: CASSPGRAPETQYF. As DNA, the CDR3 is TGTGCCAGCAGTCCAGGGAGAGCTCCAGAGACCCAGTACTTC. The variable domain in full, with the rest retrieved from reference TRBV2 and TRBJ2-5, is EPEVTQTPSHQVTQMGQEVILRCVPISNHLYFYWYRQILGQKVEFLVSFYNNEISEKSEIFDDQFSVERPDGSNFTLKIRSTKLEDSAMYFCASSPGRAPETQYFGPGTRLLVL.